The 8 T cell receptor delta chains below come from one sample, sequenced in a study of γδ T cells in repeated Plasmodium falciparum infection. Flow sorting of PBMC yielded separate Vgamma9/Vdelta2+ and Vdelta2-negative gammadelta T cell populations for bulk repertoire analysis. TCRdb re-called clones from the multiplex PCR reads via CATT. The data hold tens of thousands of delta-chain clones, with 0.8% to 1% observed a single time. The sample was gamma-delta T cells from blood. The receptors were gathered from a pool of human donors (malaria-infected and uninfected, not separated).

This clone occurred a few times. TCRdb's entry gives the protein of a much larger clone, which mismatches this DNA's translation at residues 6 and 8, likely from a read error; the protein reported here is translated from the DNA. This chain links TRDV3 with TRDJ3; maybe TRDD3 (6 bases). The V gene's germline CDR1 is TVYSNPD and CDR2 GDNSRS (reference sequence). This CDR3 region has 28 residues. Trimming removed 0 bases at V and 0 bases at J, with 45 bases between. The CDR3 is CAFRPKPLDGKAIWGWVGCSWDTRQMFF. CDR3 DNA: TGTGCCTTTAGGCCTAAACCACTAGACGGAAAAGCAATCTGGGGATGGGTGGGCTGCTCCTGGGACACCCGACAGATGTTTTTC.

Details on this clone: TCRdb's entry gives the protein of a much larger clone, which mismatches this DNA's translation at residue 12, likely from a read error; the protein reported here is translated from the DNA. The chain recombines TRDV2 with TRDJ1; D possibly corresponds to TRDD3 (8 bases). TCRdb gives no J gene; it was assigned here by matching the DNA to germline. The germline V gene has CDR1 GEAIGNYY and CDR2 EKD. Trimming removed 3 bases at V and 3 bases at J, with 28 bases between. CDR3 size: 19 residues. CDR3 DNA: TGTGCCTGTGACCGCCTTCCTTCCGTACTGGGGGGTACGCCCGATAAACTCATCTTT. It specifies CACDRLPSVLGGTPDKLIF.

This clone was seen more than once but under ten times. The translation of this DNA and the TCRdb protein of a much larger clone differ at residues 6 and 16, probably owing to a read error; the protein shown here is translated from the DNA. V gene TRDV1 combines with J gene TRDJ1; TRDD3 aligns across 10 bases. This CDR3 is built from 19 residues. Germline CDR1 and CDR2: TSWWSYY and QGS. CDR3 nucleotides: TGTGCTCTTGGGGAATTATGGGGGATACCTAAACCGTACACCGATGAACTCATCTTT. Protein product: CALGELWGIPKPYTDELIF.

The sample holds a few counts of this clone. This likely came from a read error, as a far larger clone is one base away. Other nucleotide sequences in the sample specify the same CDR3. The J segment was not called; the V segment is TRDV2; the table assigns TRDD3, which was not confirmed against the DNA. Germline loops: CDR1 GEAIGNYY, CDR2 EKD. The CDR3 spans 18 residues. In nucleotides, the CDR3 is TGTGCCTGTGACACCGTAACCCCACTAGGGGACCGCTCCGGGTTGCTCATCTTT. Residues: CACDTVTPLGDRSGLLIF.

In the case of this clone: TCRdb has a much larger clone's protein, which differs at residue 13 from the translation of this DNA, likely because of a read error; what is shown is the protein translated from the DNA. V is TRDV1 and J is TRDJ1; D is possibly TRDD3 (5 bases). The J gene comes from matching the DNA to germline here; TCRdb lacks it. This CDR3 has 16 amino acids. From germline, CDR1 is TSWWSYY and CDR2 QGS. The chain's CDR3 is CALGELPGGYTDELIF. In DNA, the CDR3 is TGTGCTCTTGGGGAACTCCCCGGGGGTTACACCGATGAACTCATCTTT.

Of note for this clone: A far larger clone lies a single base away; this is likely a read error. This specimen includes other DNA sequences encoding the same CDR3. This chain connects TRDV1 to TRDJ1; possibly TRDD3 for D (5 bases). TCRdb offers no J gene call, so here the DNA was matched to germline to obtain one. Looked up from germline, CDR1 is TSWWSYY and CDR2 is QGS. The CDR3 sequence is 18 residues long. The CDR3 bases are TGTGCCCTTGGGGCACCGTCGGGCTGGCCCCGAAGGACCGATAAACTCATCTTT. It is translated as CALGAPSGWPRRTDKLIF.

About this clone: A far larger clone is off by one base, so a read error is likely. Other nucleotide sequences from this sample produce the same CDR3. This sequence joins TRDV2 and TRDJ1; 12 bases fit TRDD3. TCRdb leaves out the J gene; it was filled in here by matching the DNA to germline. CDR1 and CDR2 (germline): GEAIGNYY, EKD. V was clipped by 3 bases and J by 7 bases; unmatched bases: 20. This CDR3 spans 19 amino acids. The CDR3 sequence is CACDPRRPPLGDTRAKLIF. The CDR3 DNA reads TGTGCCTGTGACCCTCGAAGGCCCCCTCTGGGGGATACGCGAGCTAAACTCATCTTT.

With respect to this clone: TCRdb records a much larger clone's protein for this DNA, with a difference at residue 11 that likely arises from a read error; the protein given is the translation of the DNA. Here the CDR3 reads CACEPAAKWGGDKLIF. Written as DNA, the CDR3 is TGTGCCTGTGAACCTGCGGCCAAATGGGGGGGAGATAAACTCATCTTT. The V gene is TRDV2, the J gene TRDJ1; D perhaps matches TRDD3 (6 bases). Matching the DNA to germline supplied the J gene, which TCRdb does not give. Trimming shortened V by 4 bases and J by 5 bases, and 22 bases separated the two germline ends. This CDR3 has 16 amino acids. Germline loops: CDR1 GEAIGNYY, CDR2 EKD.